This TCR beta chain comes out of a study of T cells in Graves' hyperthyroidism and ophthalmopathy. In germline, CDR1 is SGHRS, CDR2 YFSETQ. CDR3 length: 20 amino acids. The trim removed 6 bases at V and 0 bases at J, leaving 21 bases unmatched. Study-wide points: In validation, the model predicted ophthalmopathy. These predictions came a median about 6.5 months before onset.

This clonotype was counted ten times or more. What it binds is not known. RNA transcripts provided the source from which TCR beta CDR3 regions were amplified. First-round RT-PCR of the TCR CDR3 relied on the HTBI primer set. Each CDR3 protein gets one entry after TCRdb re-called the multiplex PCR reads with MiXCR. The table shows approximately 380,000 distinct CDR3 sequences, with around a sixth occurring only once. Pregnant or lactating patients were excluded, as were those with uncontrolled infection or other autoimmune disease. Source material for PBMCs was more than 9.5 ml fresh peripheral blood. The TCR comes from a man between 18 and 35 years old with Graves' ophthalmopathy. The source material was blood. This sequence joins TRBV5-1 and TRBJ1-5, with 7 bases fitting TRBD1. CDR3 protein: CASKTPGTANLPYSNQPQHF. The DNA for the CDR3 is TGCGCCAGCAAAACGCCCGGGACAGCAAACCTACCATATAGCAATCAGCCCCAGCATTTT.